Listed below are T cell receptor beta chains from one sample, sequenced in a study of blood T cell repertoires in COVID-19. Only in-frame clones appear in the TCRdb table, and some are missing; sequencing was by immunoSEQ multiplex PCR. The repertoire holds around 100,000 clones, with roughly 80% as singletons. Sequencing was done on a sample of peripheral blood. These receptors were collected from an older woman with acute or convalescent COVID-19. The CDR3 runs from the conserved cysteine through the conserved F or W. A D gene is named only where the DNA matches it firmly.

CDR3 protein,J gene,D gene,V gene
CAWSGSPTNEKLFF,TRBJ1-4,-,TRBV30
CASSQSRRQGLDTDTQYF,TRBJ2-3,TRBD1,TRBV23-1
CASSPEGQGAYTEAFF,TRBJ1-1,TRBD1,TRBV4-2
CSVDTTVNYGYTF,TRBJ1-2,-,TRBV29-1
CASSMGLGGDYSTDTQYF,TRBJ2-3,TRBD2,TRBV5-5
CASSQVLLTGEKLFF,TRBJ1-4,-,TRBV14
CASSLGSRAGEQFF,TRBJ2-1,-,TRBV11-3
CASSLGQGVFSGNTIYF,TRBJ1-3,TRBD1,TRBV7-2
CASSLSPDTQYF,TRBJ2-3,-,TRBV13
CASSISQGYGYTF,TRBJ1-2,-,TRBV19
CSASRRIVETEAFF,TRBJ1-1,-,TRBV20-1
CASSRSSIHEQYF,TRBJ2-7,-,TRBV5-1
CASSLGRGGSSYNEQFF,TRBJ2-1,TRBD2,TRBV7-7
CASSKRPLSRGQVNTEAFF,TRBJ1-1,-,TRBV21-1
CASSSGGGGEQFF,TRBJ2-1,TRBD2,TRBV7-2
CASSLQGGNGYTF,TRBJ1-2,TRBD1,TRBV6-1
CASSLESGHLYGYTF,TRBJ1-2,-,TRBV7-2
CASSFGPGQVEEKLFF,TRBJ1-4,TRBD1,TRBV7-8
CASSAPRTGDSDYTF,TRBJ1-2,TRBD1,TRBV25-1
CASSPETGLDTEAFF,TRBJ1-1,TRBD1,TRBV18
CASSLKGTGYSYNEQFF,TRBJ2-1,TRBD1,TRBV27
CASSSLSGQETQYF,TRBJ2-5,-,TRBV7-8
CASLGGKFNTDTQYF,TRBJ2-3,TRBD2,TRBV7-9
CASSAITGESTIYF,TRBJ1-3,TRBD1,TRBV9
CASSVFPSTGRDQPQHF,TRBJ1-5,TRBD1,TRBV2
CSVAGQPYEQYF,TRBJ2-7,TRBD1,TRBV29-1
CASSLVQGVDTGELFF,TRBJ2-2,TRBD1,TRBV5-1
CATSQGASSGNTIYF,TRBJ1-3,TRBD1,TRBV10-3
CASSEAGGTGVNTEAFF,TRBJ1-1,TRBD1,TRBV6-1
CASSLPGGANVLTF,TRBJ2-6,-,TRBV7-2